This T cell receptor (beta chain) stems from a study of blood T cell repertoires in COVID-19. About the study: Nucleic acid was either cDNA or gDNA, and it came from T cells, B-cell-depleted T cells, or PBMCs.

Looked up from germline, CDR1 is MNHEY and CDR2 is SVGAGI. The CDR3 sequence is 14 residues long. V lost 11 bases and J 1 base, leaving 14 bases between the germline ends. Data came from immunoSEQ multiplex PCR; TCRdb stores just in-frame clones and leaves some out. The sample records 300,000 to 500,000 clones, roughly 90% being singletons. The receptor was derived from a woman aged 25-40 years with acute COVID-19. The chain links TRBV6-5 to TRBJ2-2, with D unclear. The sample comprised PBMCs or T cells enriched from blood (not recorded which). CDR3 in amino acids: CAVPVPLNTGELFF. The CDR3 DNA reads as TGTGCCGTCCCGGTCCCCTTGAACACCGGGGAGCTGTTTTTT.